What follows is one T cell receptor beta chain and its context. This clone appeared once. Its antigen specificity is not known. No base qualities exist here, and no much larger clone lies one base off it. CDR1 MNHNS and CDR2 SASEGT were looked up in the germline V gene. The CDR3, from cysteine to phenylalanine, totals 13 residues. Solely the CDR3 DNA is kept, with 39 bases framed from the first base. V and J lose 4 bases and 6 bases, and a span of 12 bases separates them. This specimen belongs to a study of shared clonotypes between healthy human individuals (dated by TCRdb to the early 2020s). As for the study more broadly: A few men and a couple of women, aged 18 to 49 years, made up the cohort. For each donor, CD4 naive and CD4 memory were each given three plates, CD8 naive was given two plates, and CD8 memory was given one plate. To estimate repertoire size and how much clonotype sharing occurs between individuals, the study deeply sequenced the blood TCR repertoires of 5 or 6 healthy adults. To increase sequencing depth and limit assay-specific biases, TCR repertoire library preparation and sequencing were carried out by different laboratories using diverse techniques. Leukapheresis yielded between about 0.85 and 10 billion PBMCs per donor.

Paper-wide results and their limitations: Sampling was limited to blood, and TCR repertoires in tissue likely differ from TCR repertoires in blood. Approximately 4.8% of naive CD4, around 3.6% of naive CD8, around 2.3% of memory CD4, and 0.4% of memory CD8 clonotypes were shared across several donors. Pairwise subsampling indicated that sequencing depth was expected to affect the degree of clonotype sharing among donors. Compared with non-shared clonotypes, the clonotypes found in all four sorted-subset donors had higher generation probabilities. Naive subsets generally had larger estimated clonotype richness than memory subsets did. Because the study included only a small number of donors, the genetic and exposure-history diversity represented was limited. Rarefaction of sorted-subset datasets indicated incomplete sequencing despite the large sequencing depth.

TCR CDR3 regions were amplified from genomic DNA by multiplex PCR using the deep immunoSEQ assay. Extracted genomic DNA from each cell subset was spread evenly across all wells of several immunoSEQ 96-well plates, with each plate serving as a replicate. For sorted subsets, 200 ng of genomic DNA, equivalent to around 29,000 T cell genomes, went into each replicate PCR. The purified libraries were quantified using a Qubit 3.0 fluorometer, sized with a Bioanalyzer 2100, and then quantified again using the KAPA Library Quantification kit. A separate single-read 150-cycle Illumina NextSeq 550 flow cell was used to sequence each immunoSEQ 96-well plate. As for the authors' bioinformatics: Because only junctional sequences without quality scores were contained in the immunoSEQ output, filtering matching that applied to full-length reads could not be performed. Sequences were annotated with PyIR, a Python wrapper for IgBLAST v1.9, using IMGT germline references to assign V/J genes and CDR3. Reads were filtered out if the reads had weak V/J assignments (E-value above 1e-6), no CDR3, stop codons, out-of-frame junctions, or ambiguous translated residues. V3J clonotypes were defined as sequences sharing an identical inferred V gene, J gene, and CDR3 amino acid sequence. Percentage overlap between repertoires was computed as shared unique clonotypes divided by the size of the smaller repertoire. Repertoire richness was assessed with RTK rarefaction, the Chao1 estimator, and Recon v2.1 estimates of unobserved clonotypes. OLGA was used to compute generation probabilities for all TCRbeta clonotypes that the gDNA method yielded from several donors. This is the immuneACCESS table as TCRdb keeps it, with only in-frame sequences that have V and J called. A part of the clones is gone; compared with another copy, unresolved V genes explain less than half, and the rest is unexplained. D and trimming come from the DNA, and the V and J calls and clone size come from that table. The sample records fewer than 1.4 million clones, 78% of which are singletons. 0.61% of the sample is held by the ten biggest clonotypes.

The donors were healthy, HIV-negative adults who had no recently reported acute infections or vaccinations. Every donor was a Caucasian adult living in Nashville, Tennessee, USA. Magnetic negative selection was used to enrich CD4+ T cells, after which naive cells were positively selected on CD45RA and the negative fraction became the memory subset. Blood was obtained by leukapheresis, after which PBMCs were separated by Ficoll-Histopaque density gradient centrifugation and cryopreserved in liquid nitrogen vapor phase. Analytical flow cytometry was used to check the purity and quantity of each magnetically sorted T cell population. Each sorted fraction had its genomic DNA isolated and then quantified by UV absorbance on a Nanodrop 2000c.

The rearranged segments are TRBV6-1 and TRBJ1-2; no D gene is confidently identified. This clonotype was sampled from a man in his late teens or twenties in good health. Some clones in this sample may be carry-over from other donors' samples. The sample was memory CD4+ T cells from PBMCs. This specimen's cell subset or site label, interpreted: CD45RA-negative fraction. The CDR3 protein sequence reads: CASSVGVANGYTF. The bases are TGTGCCAGCAGTGTAGGCGTAGCGAATGGCTACACCTTC.